This TCR beta chain was identified during a study of read filtering for tumor transcriptome and immune sequencing. Study summary: RNA-seq yielded only roughly 80 to 1,300 TCR reads, IR-seq about 4 to 10.27 million.

This clonotype has a count of ten or more. The library was built from 400 to 500 ng RNA with molecular barcoded adaptors for alpha/delta and beta/gamma chains. TCRdb re-derived calls from the reads in MiXCR, one entry per CDR3 protein. Of approximately 150,000 distinct CDR3 sequences detected, 13% appear once; the ten largest clones hold 8% to 9%. The CDR3 is made up of 14 amino acids. Unmatched junction bases numbered 6, after V lost 6 bases and J lost 4 bases. Germline V gene sequence: CDR1 DFQATT, CDR2 SNEGSKA (reference sequence). The TCR originated in a donor at least 40 years old with multiple myeloma. Specimen: a population of CD138-negative cells sorted from bone marrow. V is TRBV20-1 and J is TRBJ1-5, with 10 bases aligning to TRBD1. The CDR3 region has the DNA TGCAGTGCCCCGGACAGGGGGGGGAATCAGCCCCAGCATTTT. Amino acid sequence: CSAPDRGGNQPQHF.